These 5 T cell receptor beta chains came from one sample sequenced in a study of blood T cell repertoires in COVID-19. Assay used: immunoSEQ multiplex PCR; TCRdb lists only in-frame clones, some missing. The repertoire holds roughly 250,000 clones, with about 90% as singletons. The material sequenced was PBMCs or T cells enriched from blood (not recorded which). The receptors shown here come from a man aged 50-59 years who had been exposed to COVID-19.

The chain employs TRBV5-5 and TRBJ2-7; a weak D match, TRBD1 (5 bases). Germline-derived CDR1 and CDR2 are SGHKS and YYEKEE (reference sequence). The CDR3 runs to 13 residues. Between the trimmed V and J ends, which lost 3 bases and 6 bases, there was a span of 13 bases. The CDR3 sequence is CASSSRGDGEQYF. As DNA, the CDR3 is TGTGCCAGCAGCTCAAGGGGCGACGGCGAGCAGTACTTC.

This sequence joins TRBV7-8 and TRBJ2-2; maybe TRBD1 (6 bases). Trimming removed 1 base at V and 7 bases at J, with 13 bases between. This CDR3 region has 15 residues. The germline gives CDR1 SGHVS, CDR2 FQNEAQ. CDR3 sequence: CASSLVAGVGGELFF. CDR3 coding DNA: TGTGCCAGCAGCTTAGTAGCAGGGGTTGGCGGGGAGCTGTTTTTT.

This clone was counted only a few times. J is TRBJ2-3 and V is TRBV20-1; 7 bases fit TRBD2. The J segment lost 10 bases and the V segment lost 6 bases, leaving 7 bases of the junction unmatched. The CDR3 extends over 11 amino acids. The germline CDR1 and CDR2 sequences are DFQATT and SNEGSKA (reference sequence). CDR3 region: CSARERRAQYF. In DNA form, the CDR3 reads TGCAGTGCGCGGGAGCGAAGAGCGCAGTATTTT.

The V and J genes are TRBV2 and TRBJ1-2; tentatively, D is TRBD1 (5 bases). The CDR3 loop spans 15 amino acids. With 2 bases removed from V and 4 bases from J, the gap between germline ends came to 14 bases. Germline V lookup: CDR1 SNHLY, CDR2 FYNNEI. Written as DNA, the CDR3 is TGTGCCAGCAGTGAAATTCGGAGGGGCCCCTATGGCTACACCTTC. Protein product: CASSEIRRGPYGYTF. The entire variable domain, with the rest obtained from reference TRBV2 and TRBJ1-2, is as follows: EPEVTQTPSHQVTQMGQEVILRCVPISNHLYFYWYRQILGQKVEFLVSFYNNEISEKSEIFDDQFSVERPDGSNFTLKIRSTKLEDSAMYFCASSEIRRGPYGYTFGSGTRLTVV.

The sample holds one count of this clone. The gene calls are TRBV9 and TRBJ2-3; D uncertain. Germline V gene data show CDR1 as SGDLS and CDR2 as YYNGEE. The V end was cut by 4 bases, the J end by 5 bases, with 11 bases between. This CDR3 is built from 13 residues. For the CDR3, the DNA is TGTGCCAGCAGCCAACAGCCCAGAGATACGCAGTATTTT. Translating gives CASSQQPRDTQYF.